The TCR beta chain described here comes from a study of T cell responses to AZD1222 COVID-19 vaccine. Clones were read by immunoSEQ multiplex PCR, and TCRdb kept only the in-frame ones, dropping some. The sample holds approximately 180,000 clones, about 92% seen once. Looked up from germline, CDR1 is MNHEY and CDR2 is SMNVEV (reference sequence). V was shortened by 3 bases and J by 9 bases, with 9 bases between the two germline ends. The CDR3 has 12 amino acids. Sequencing was performed on peripheral blood, taken on day 0 of AZD1222 vaccination. The TCR comes from an adult in good health. The V call is TRBV27, the J call TRBJ1-5; D remains ambiguous. CDR3 in DNA: TGTGCCAGCAGTTTGGGCCGAGGGCCCCAGCATTTT. Its translation is CASSLGRGPQHF.